These T cell receptor beta chains were read from a single sample in a study of graft-versus-host responses after intestinal transplantation. Assay used: immunoSEQ multiplex PCR; TCRdb lists only in-frame clones, some missing. The sample has 20,000 to 25,000 clones, about a third seen once. Sequences were derived from alloreactive CD8+ T cells from a mixed lymphocyte reaction culture, sampled before intestinal transplant. All receptors derive from a human patient who received an intestinal transplant. Both conserved end residues are part of each CDR3. A D gene is named only where the DNA matches it firmly. Clone size is stated in some rows and not others, as once, few, many or a class when expanded.

clone size: few
D gene: .
V gene: TRBV18
J gene: TRBJ2-7
CDR3 DNA: TGTGCCAGCTCACCACCAACGCACAGGCCTCTCTCCTACGAGCAGTACTTC
CDR3 protein: CASSPPTHRPLSYEQYF

clone size: .
D gene: .
V gene: TRBV27
J gene: TRBJ2-7
CDR3 DNA: TGTGCCAGCAGTTACGGGGGTAGCTCCTACGAGCAGTACTTC
CDR3 protein: CASSYGGSSYEQYF

clone size: once
D gene: .
V gene: TRBV15
J gene: TRBJ1-6
CDR3 DNA: TGTGCCACCAGCAGACTTAACCGGGACCCAGACTTCCATAATTCACCCCTCCACTTT
CDR3 protein: CATSRLNRDPDFHNSPLHF

clone size: .
D gene: TRBD2
V gene: TRBV9
J gene: TRBJ2-3
CDR3 DNA: TGTGCCAGCAGCGTAGATATGACGGCTAGCGGACCCACAGATACGCAGTATTTT
CDR3 protein: CASSVDMTASGPTDTQYF

clone size: .
D gene: TRBD1
V gene: TRBV25-1
J gene: TRBJ2-1
CDR3 DNA: TGTGCCAGCCCTTTGACAGGGGAAGAGGGGAACAATGAGCAGTTCTTC
CDR3 protein: CASPLTGEEGNNEQFF

clone size: .
D gene: TRBD1
V gene: TRBV19
J gene: TRBJ2-1
CDR3 DNA: TGTGCCAGTAGTATAGGGGCAGGGGGCAATGAGCAGTTCTTC
CDR3 protein: CASSIGAGGNEQFF

clone size: .
D gene: TRBD1
V gene: TRBV29-1
J gene: TRBJ2-7
CDR3 DNA: TGCGGCGTTGTTTTCGCGACAGGGCGTGACGAGCAGTACTTC
CDR3 protein: CGVVFATGRDEQYF

clone size: .
D gene: TRBD2
V gene: TRBV4-3
J gene: TRBJ2-1
CDR3 DNA: TGCGCCAGCAGCCAGTCCGGGACTAGCGGTGAGCAGTTCTTC
CDR3 protein: CASSQSGTSGEQFF

clone size: few
D gene: .
V gene: TRBV11-2
J gene: TRBJ2-7
CDR3 DNA: TGTGCCAGCAGCGACGACAGCTACGAGCAGTACTTC
CDR3 protein: CASSDDSYEQYF

clone size: .
D gene: .
V gene: TRBV7-6
J gene: TRBJ2-1
CDR3 DNA: TGTGCCAGCAGCTTAGGGGATGGTCCTGTGAATGAGCAGTTCTTC
CDR3 protein: CASSLGDGPVNEQFF

clone size: .
D gene: .
V gene: TRBV11-1
J gene: TRBJ2-1
CDR3 DNA: TGTGCCAGCAGCTTAGGATCGGGGGGCGGTGAGCAGTTCTTC
CDR3 protein: CASSLGSGGGEQFF

clone size: .
D gene: TRBD1
V gene: TRBV5-1
J gene: TRBJ2-7
CDR3 DNA: TGCGCCAGCAGCCAGGGACAGGGGGGCCACGAGCAGTACTTC
CDR3 protein: CASSQGQGGHEQYF

clone size: once
D gene: .
V gene: TRBV6-5
J gene: TRBJ2-7
CDR3 DNA: TGTGCCAGAAGCCCTGTTGAGCAGTACTTC
CDR3 protein: CARSPVEQYF

clone size: few
D gene: .
V gene: TRBV7-9
J gene: TRBJ1-6
CDR3 DNA: TGTGCCAGCAGGGAGACGGTGGGGTCCTATAATTCACCCCTCCACTTT
CDR3 protein: CASRETVGSYNSPLHF

clone size: .
D gene: .
V gene: TRBV15
J gene: TRBJ1-5
CDR3 DNA: TGTGCCACCAGCAGTAATTTAGGGGGAAATCAGCCCCAGCATTTT
CDR3 protein: CATSSNLGGNQPQHF

clone size: few
D gene: .
V gene: TRBV9
J gene: TRBJ2-1
CDR3 DNA: TGTGCCAGCAGCGTAGTCGGGAGCTCCTACAATGAGCAGTTCTTC
CDR3 protein: CASSVVGSSYNEQFF

clone size: medium-sized
D gene: .
V gene: TRBV6-6
J gene: TRBJ2-1
CDR3 DNA: TGTGCCAGCAGTTACTCGTGGCTGTACAATGAGCAGTTCTTC
CDR3 protein: CASSYSWLYNEQFF

clone size: few
D gene: .
V gene: TRBV7-9
J gene: TRBJ2-7
CDR3 DNA: TGTGCCAGCCGAGGTGGAACGGCCTACGAGCAGTACTTC
CDR3 protein: CASRGGTAYEQYF

clone size: few
D gene: .
V gene: TRBV27
J gene: TRBJ2-1
CDR3 DNA: TGTGCCAGCAGTCTCGGGTGGGAGCAGTTCTTC
CDR3 protein: CASSLGWEQFF

clone size: .
D gene: .
V gene: TRBV7-6
J gene: TRBJ2-7
CDR3 DNA: TGTGCCAGCAGCGCAGGCCAGGAAACGAACTCCTACGAGCAGTACTTC
CDR3 protein: CASSAGQETNSYEQYF

clone size: .
D gene: .
V gene: TRBV27
J gene: TRBJ2-7
CDR3 DNA: TGTGCCAGCAGTTTGAGGGACATTGGACCCTACGAGCAGTACTTC
CDR3 protein: CASSLRDIGPYEQYF

clone size: .
D gene: .
V gene: TRBV7-3
J gene: TRBJ2-5
CDR3 DNA: TGTGCCAGCAGCTTAAACAGGCTAGAGACCCAGTACTTC
CDR3 protein: CASSLNRLETQYF

clone size: .
D gene: .
V gene: TRBV2
J gene: TRBJ2-7
CDR3 DNA: TGTGCCAGCAGTGAATGGGTCTCCTACGAGCAGTACTTC
CDR3 protein: CASSEWVSYEQYF

clone size: .
D gene: .
V gene: TRBV30
J gene: TRBJ2-5
CDR3 DNA: TGTGCCTGGAGTGGGGGGCAGGGGTTGGGGGAGACCCAGTACTTC
CDR3 protein: CAWSGGQGLGETQYF

clone size: .
D gene: .
V gene: TRBV15
J gene: TRBJ2-7
CDR3 DNA: TGTGCCACCAGCAGAGATGGGGACGAGCAGTACTTC
CDR3 protein: CATSRDGDEQYF

clone size: .
D gene: .
V gene: TRBV9
J gene: TRBJ1-6
CDR3 DNA: TGTGCCAGCAGCGTAGGGAGTGGGGCTGGGTCACCCCTCCACTTT
CDR3 protein: CASSVGSGAGSPLHF

clone size: few
D gene: TRBD2
V gene: TRBV11-2
J gene: TRBJ2-5
CDR3 DNA: TGTGCCAGCAGCTTAGAACCACTAGCGGGGGTCGGAGAGACCCAGTACTTC
CDR3 protein: CASSLEPLAGVGETQYF

clone size: medium-sized
D gene: .
V gene: TRBV29-1
J gene: TRBJ1-2
CDR3 DNA: TGCAGCGGATGGACGGATGGCTACACCTTC
CDR3 protein: CSGWTDGYTF

clone size: .
D gene: .
V gene: TRBV4-2
J gene: TRBJ1-5
CDR3 DNA: TGTGCCAGCAGCCAAGTTCTCGGTCATCAGCCCCAGCATTTT
CDR3 protein: CASSQVLGHQPQHF

clone size: .
D gene: .
V gene: TRBV6-6
J gene: TRBJ1-3
CDR3 DNA: TGTGCCAGCAGTTTCGGGGTAGCTGGAAACACCATATATTTT
CDR3 protein: CASSFGVAGNTIYF

clone size: .
D gene: .
V gene: TRBV11-2
J gene: TRBJ2-7
CDR3 DNA: TGTGCCAGCAGCTTTGGGAGGAGCGAGCAGTACTTC
CDR3 protein: CASSFGRSEQYF

clone size: .
D gene: .
V gene: TRBV29-1
J gene: TRBJ2-7
CDR3 DNA: TGCAGCGTCTTCGGGGGCTCTTCCTACGAGCAGTACTTC
CDR3 protein: CSVFGGSSYEQYF

clone size: .
D gene: TRBD2
V gene: TRBV4-1
J gene: TRBJ2-2
CDR3 DNA: TGCGCCAGCAGCCAAAGACTAGCGGGAGACACCGGGGAGCTGTTTTTT
CDR3 protein: CASSQRLAGDTGELFF

clone size: few
D gene: TRBD1
V gene: TRBV29-1
J gene: TRBJ2-1
CDR3 DNA: TGCAGCGTTGAGTTTTGGGACAGGGTTTACAATGAGCAGTTCTTC
CDR3 protein: CSVEFWDRVYNEQFF

clone size: .
D gene: TRBD2
V gene: TRBV7-9
J gene: TRBJ2-2
CDR3 DNA: TGTGCCAGCAGCTTATTCATCGCTAGCGGGAGTCCCGGGGAGCTGTTTTTT
CDR3 protein: CASSLFIASGSPGELFF